The 19 T cell receptor beta chains given below trace back to one sample, sequenced in a study of shared clonotypes between healthy human individuals. Clones were read by immunoSEQ multiplex PCR, and TCRdb kept only the in-frame ones, dropping some. The sample shows some 2,000,000 clones, 95% of them seen only once. What was sequenced was naive CD4+ T cells sorted from blood. Subset of the sample: CD45RA+ positively selected. All receptors derive from a man between 18 and 29 years old in good health.

This chain links TRBV29-1 with TRBJ2-7; 12 bases agree with TRBD1. Germline V gene lookup returns CDR1 SQVTM and CDR2 ANQGSEA. J lost 7 bases, V lost 5 bases, and 6 bases had no gene match. The CDR3 runs 13 residues. The CDR3 reads CSVQGTGGKEQYF. The CDR3 nucleotides are TGCAGCGTTCAGGGGACAGGGGGCAAAGAGCAGTACTTC.

This chain connects TRBV5-1 to TRBJ2-7, with TRBD1 identical over 11 bases. Germline-derived CDR1 and CDR2 are SGHRS and YFSETQ. J lost 0 bases, V lost 4 bases, and 6 bases had no gene match. The CDR3 spans 16 residues. This chain's CDR3 is CASSPGTGGSSYEQYF. The CDR3 DNA sequence: TGCGCCAGCAGCCCCGGGACAGGGGGTAGCTCCTACGAGCAGTACTTC.

The chain carries TRBV9 and TRBJ2-7; 9 nucleotides align to TRBD2. Per the germline V gene, CDR1 is SGDLS and CDR2 is YYNGEE. V was pared by 0 bases and J by 3 bases, with 4 bases of the junction left unmatched. The CDR3 contains 15 residues. DNA for the CDR3: TGTGCCAGCAGCGTAGAAAGCGGGGGGATCTACGAGCAGTACTTC. Amino acids: CASSVESGGIYEQYF. Drawing the rest from reference TRBV9 and TRBJ2-7, the complete variable domain is DSGVTQTPKHLITATGQRVTLRCSPRSGDLSVYWYQQSLDQGLQFLIQYYNGEERAKGNILERFSAQQFPDLHSELNLSSLELGDSALYFCASSVESGGIYEQYFGPGTRLTVT.

The CDR3 DNA follows: TGCGCCAGCAGCCGGGACGGCTACTACGAGCAGTACTTC. This gives the protein CASSRDGYYEQYF. The V and J genes are TRBV5-1 and TRBJ2-7, with D perhaps assigned TRBD1 or TRBD2 (5 bases each). Germline V gene lookup returns CDR1 SGHRS and CDR2 YFSETQ. V lost 4 bases, J lost 3 bases, and 11 bases lay in between. The CDR3 runs 13 residues.

This chain links TRBV9 with TRBJ2-6; 8 bases agree with TRBD2. The ends lost 0 bases at V and 0 bases at J; junction bases unmatched: 8. The CDR3 loop spans 19 amino acids. Germline CDR1 reads SGDLS; CDR2 reads YYNGEE. The CDR3 loop reads CASSVATLAGHSGANVLTF. As DNA, the CDR3 is TGTGCCAGCAGCGTAGCTACTCTAGCGGGCCACTCTGGGGCCAACGTCCTGACTTTC. Based on the CDR3 plus reference TRBV9 and TRBJ2-6, the full variable domain is DSGVTQTPKHLITATGQRVTLRCSPRSGDLSVYWYQQSLDQGLQFLIQYYNGEERAKGNILERFSAQQFPDLHSELNLSSLELGDSALYFCASSVATLAGHSGANVLTFGAGSRLTVL.

The chain couples TRBV18 to TRBJ1-1, with 10 bases lining up with TRBD1. Germline CDR1 reads KGHSH; CDR2 reads LQKENI. CDR3 size: 15 residues. Losses at the gene ends were 3 bases for V and 6 bases for J; bases not matched to a gene: 7. In DNA form, the CDR3 reads TGTGCCAGCTCACCCGTGGACAGGGGGAATCCTGAAGCTTTCTTT. Its translation is CASSPVDRGNPEAFF.

CDR3 bases: TGTGCCAGCAGTTTCCAGGGAGACGAGCAGTACTTC. It specifies CASSFQGDEQYF. This chain uses TRBV6-6 with TRBJ2-7; the D call may be TRBD1 or TRBD2 (5 bases each). This CDR3 has 12 residues. The germline V gene encodes CDR1 MNHNY and CDR2 SVGAGI (reference sequence). The V gene lost 4 bases and the J gene lost 5 bases, with 9 bases spanning the gap.

This sequence joins TRBV6-6 and TRBJ1-4, with D unresolved. Germline CDR1 and CDR2: MNHNY and SVGAGI (reference sequence). Trimming took off 2 bases at V and 1 base at J, with 11 bases between the two ends. The CDR3 runs to 16 residues. CDR3 protein: CASSYAVRVTNEKLFF. In DNA form, the CDR3 reads TGTGCCAGCAGTTACGCGGTGAGAGTAACTAATGAAAAACTGTTTTTT.

The chain combines TRBV9 with TRBJ1-6, with D perhaps TRBD1 (6 bases). Between the trimmed V and J ends, which lost 3 bases and 4 bases, there was a span of 11 bases. CDR3 size: 15 residues. CDR1 is SGDLS, CDR2 YYNGEE, per germline. This CDR3 reads CASSGTELYNSPLHF. CDR3 nucleotide sequence: TGTGCCAGCAGCGGGACAGAGCTATATAATTCACCCCTCCACTTT.

V gene TRBV27 combines with J gene TRBJ1-1; 8 positions match TRBD1. The CDR3 is made up of 14 amino acids. The V gene end was trimmed by 2 bases and the J gene end by 5 bases; junction bases not matched to a gene: 4. The V gene's germline CDR1 is MNHEY and CDR2 SMNVEV (reference sequence). The CDR3: CASSLGQGATEAFF. Written as DNA, the CDR3 is TGTGCCAGCAGTTTAGGGCAGGGGGCGACTGAAGCTTTCTTT.

This rearrangement joins TRBV6-6 to TRBJ2-2, with TRBD2 matching 7 bases. V was pared by 6 bases and J by 7 bases, with 11 bases of the junction left unmatched. CDR1 MNHNY and CDR2 SVGAGI come from the germline V gene (reference sequence). The CDR3 loop spans 15 amino acids. CDR3 in DNA: TGTGCCAGCAGACCCGGGGGGTACCAGGGCGGGGAGCTGTTTTTT. Translated, it gives CASRPGGYQGGELFF.

J is TRBJ2-7 and V is TRBV5-1, with 8 bases matching TRBD1. J gave up 4 bases and V 4 bases, and 7 bases lay outside the gene matches. Germline lookup yields CDR1 SGHRS and CDR2 YFSETQ. The CDR3 extends over 14 amino acids. The CDR3 sequence is CASSNRDRIYEQYF. The CDR3 DNA reads TGCGCCAGCAGCAACCGGGACAGGATTTACGAGCAGTACTTC.

This chain connects TRBV29-1 to TRBJ2-1; 12 bases map to TRBD1. The V gene end was trimmed by 4 bases and the J gene end by 7 bases; junction bases not matched to a gene: 8. There are 15 residues in the CDR3. Germline CDR1 reads SQVTM; CDR2 reads ANQGSEA. CDR3 residues: CSVAGGTGGGNEQFF. CDR3 nucleotides: TGCAGCGTTGCTGGAGGGACAGGGGGCGGGAATGAGCAGTTCTTC.

This clone was found once. V usage is TRBV2 and J usage is TRBJ2-3; weak D call: TRBD2 (6 bases). CDR1 and CDR2 (germline): SNHLY, FYNNEI. The CDR3 has 13 amino acids. The ends were cut back, 8 bases at V and 4 bases at J, with 13 bases in the middle. Here the CDR3 DNA reads TGTGCCAGCGGTGGAGGGTTCGCAGATACGCAGTATTTT. Protein: CASGGGFADTQYF. Supplemented by reference TRBV2 and TRBJ2-3, the full variable domain reads EPEVTQTPSHQVTQMGQEVILRCVPISNHLYFYWYRQILGQKVEFLVSFYNNEISEKSEIFDDQFSVERPDGSNFTLKIRSTKLEDSAMYFCASGGGFADTQYFGPGTRLTVL.

The V and J genes are TRBV6-5 and TRBJ1-4; D uncertain. V lost 6 bases and J lost 8, with 7 bases in between. The CDR3 runs to 11 residues. Germline loops: CDR1 MNHEY, CDR2 SVGAGI. DNA for the CDR3: TGTGCCAGCAGGCTGGGAGAAAAACTGTTTTTT. Translated: CASRLGEKLFF.

Regarding this clone: An end of the junction differs from the germline gene, which may be a read error. Other DNA variants within this sample encode the same CDR3. The chain combines TRBV2 with TRBJ2-7; 12 bases are a match to TRBD2. This CDR3 comprises 17 residues. CDR1 and CDR2 (germline): SNHLY, FYNNEI. The CDR3, as DNA: TGCGCCAGCAGTGAGACTAGCGGGGGTGCTAACTCCTACGAGCAGTACTTC. The encoded protein is CASSETSGGANSYEQYF.

J is TRBJ1-1 and V is TRBV10-3, with 8 bases that match TRBD1. The CDR3 extends over 15 amino acids. The V segment lost 4 bases and the J segment 1 base; nucleotides outside the gene matches: 5. The V gene's germline CDR1 is ENHRY and CDR2 SYGVKD. The DNA for the CDR3 is TGTGCCATCAGTGTTACCGGGACAGGGAACACTGAAGCTTTCTTT. It yields the protein CAISVTGTGNTEAFF.

The chain is built from TRBV12-5 and TRBJ1-1, with TRBD1 as a possible D gene (6 bases). The CDR3 extends over 13 amino acids. Per the germline V gene, CDR1 is LGHNT and CDR2 is FRNRAP. V lost 6 bases, J lost 9 bases, and 17 bases lay in between. The CDR3: CASGRSTGPQAFF. CDR3 nucleotide sequence: TGTGCTAGTGGCCGGTCGACAGGACCTCAAGCTTTCTTT.

The V and J genes are TRBV5-1 and TRBJ2-2; 11 bases are shared with TRBD2. The CDR3 spans 17 residues. With V trimmed by 4 bases and J by 4 bases, 9 bases remained unmatched. CDR1 is SGHRS and CDR2 is YFSETQ in the germline V gene. The CDR3, as DNA: TGCGCCAGCAGCCGCATTACTAGCGGGAGTGGCACCGGGGAGCTGTTTTTT. It specifies CASSRITSGSGTGELFF.